This T cell receptor (beta chain) was identified during a study of vaccination and CD4 T cells after COVID-19. Study-wide findings and caveats: In convalescent patients, a median about 86% of reactive clones appeared only post-vaccination.

Cultured CD4+ T cell DNA underwent sequencing with the Oncomine TCR Beta short-read assay. One entry per CDR3 protein, called by TCRdb with MiXCR from the PCR reads. Of 10,000 to 15,000 distinct CDR3 sequences listed, about a third are singletons. Treatment given: approximately 9-day PBMC culture with coronavirus spike peptide pools or control peptides (ViraFEST assay). This clonotype has more than one count but fewer than ten. Its cognate antigen is unknown. The sequence came from a human donor who received a COVID-19 vaccine. Specimen: CD4+ T cells from blood, cultured in vitro, collected before SARS-CoV-2 vaccination.

This chain's CDR3 is CASSLVSGYGYTF. As DNA, the CDR3 is TGTGCCAGCAGCTTGGTATCGGGCTATGGCTACACCTTC. This sequence joins TRBV5-5 and TRBJ1-2; D unclear. This CDR3 comprises 13 residues. The V gene's germline CDR1 is SGHKS and CDR2 YYEKEE (reference sequence). The V and J ends lost 0 bases and 4 bases respectively, with 7 bases between them.